The 32 T cell receptor beta chains below were found in one sample sequenced in a study of identifying expanded T cells in peripheral blood. The protocol was immunoSEQ multiplex PCR, while the TCRdb copy is restricted to in-frame clones and leaves out a portion. Of 58,000 or so clones in the sample, around four fifths are singletons; the top ten hold 19%. Material for sequencing was blood. The source of these receptors is a person aged 18 to 75 in good health.

The CDR3: CASSPQSTDTQYF. The CDR3 region has the DNA TGTGCCAGCTCACCCCAGTCCACAGATACGCAGTATTTT. The chain employs TRBV18 and TRBJ2-3; D gene uncertain. Germline CDR1 is KGHSH and CDR2 is LQKENI. The germline V and J ends were trimmed by 3 bases and 2 bases, with 6 bases remaining between them. There are 13 residues in the CDR3.

As regards this clone: Compared with germline, one end of the junction differs, possibly owing to a read error. The chain joins TRBV19 to TRBJ2-3; tentative D call: TRBD2 (5 bases). The CDR3 has 13 amino acids. Looked up from germline, CDR1 is LNHDA and CDR2 is SQIVND (reference sequence). CDR3 sequence: CTSSIGNGNTQYF. The CDR3 region has the DNA TGTACCAGTAGTATAGGTAACGGGAATACGCAGTATTTT.

V is TRBV19 and J is TRBJ1-5; no clear D. V gave up 1 base and J gave up 2 bases, with 12 bases separating them. The CDR3 is 16 residues long. The germline CDR1 and CDR2 sequences are LNHDA and SQIVND (reference sequence). The CDR3 region has the DNA TGTGCCAGTAGTATAGGTTACCGGGAACGCAATCAGCCCCAGCATTTT. The encoded protein is CASSIGYRERNQPQHF.

A note on this clone: An end of the junction does not agree with germline; a read error may underlie this. The chain is built from TRBV6-1 and TRBJ2-3; weak D call: TRBD2 (6 bases). CDR1 and CDR2 (germline): MNHNS, SASEGT. This CDR3 contains 13 residues. Here the CDR3 reads CAISGGIPDTQYF. DNA for the CDR3: TGTGCCATCAGTGGGGGGATACCAGATACGCAGTATTTT.

The chain uses TRBV30 and TRBJ1-3; 7 positions match TRBD1. V was clipped by 8 bases and J by 2 bases; unmatched bases: 18. CDR3 size: 17 residues. The germline V gene encodes CDR1 GTSNPN and CDR2 SVGIG (reference sequence). CDR3 DNA: TGTGCCCATGAAGGGGGTACTTCAGGGGGGACTGGAAACACCATATATTTT. Its translation: CAHEGGTSGGTGNTIYF.

This clone turned up a few times. The chain couples TRBV9 to TRBJ2-2; no definite D call. This CDR3 is 13 amino acids long. Trimming removed 3 bases at V and 7 bases at J, with 10 bases between. Germline CDR1 reads SGDLS; CDR2 reads YYNGEE. CDR3 region: CASSATRHGELFF. For the CDR3, the DNA is TGTGCCAGCAGCGCGACACGACACGGGGAGCTGTTTTTT.

The CDR3 region is CASSSGAGYEQYV. In nucleotides, the CDR3 is TGCGCCAGCAGCTCTGGGGCAGGATACGAGCAGTACGTC. This sequence joins TRBV5-1 and TRBJ2-7; D possibly corresponds to TRBD1 (5 bases). V lost 3 bases to trimming and J lost 4 bases, with 11 bases between them. The germline V gene has CDR1 SGHRS and CDR2 YFSETQ. This CDR3 comprises 13 residues.

The V gene is TRBV7-2, the J gene TRBJ1-1; no definite D call. Trimming removed 5 bases at V and 3 bases at J, with 7 bases between. Germline V gives CDR1 SGHTA, CDR2 FQGNSA. The CDR3 loop spans 12 amino acids. Here the CDR3 reads CASSKDDTEAFF. CDR3 nucleotides: TGTGCCAGCAGCAAGGACGACACTGAAGCTTTCTTT.

The rearrangement uses TRBV7-6 and TRBJ1-1; D is ambiguous. The CDR3 spans 14 residues. The V and J ends lost 5 bases and 1 base respectively, with 11 bases between them. Germline CDR1 is SGHVS and CDR2 is FNYEAQ. The chain's CDR3 is CASSPSVGNTEAFF. The CDR3 region has the DNA TGTGCCAGCAGCCCCAGCGTGGGGAACACTGAAGCTTTCTTT.

The rearrangement links TRBV6-7 to TRBJ1-2; a possible D gene is TRBD1 (5 bases). TRBV6-7 is an open reading frame, and its role is uncertain. Trimming shortened V by 6 bases and J by 5 bases, and 16 bases separated the two germline ends. The CDR3 is 14 amino acids. The chain's CDR3 is CASSSTGASYGYTF. The CDR3, as DNA: TGTGCCAGCAGCTCCACAGGAGCCAGTTATGGCTACACCTTC.

J is TRBJ2-5 and V is TRBV7-9, with D perhaps TRBD2 (6 bases). V shed 2 bases and J shed 3 bases, with 7 bases lying between them. The germline gives CDR1 SEHNR, CDR2 FQNEAQ (reference sequence). CDR3 length: 13 residues. Here the CDR3 DNA reads TGTGCCAGCAGCTTATCTAGCGAAGAGACCCAGTACTTC. The encoded protein is CASSLSSEETQYF.

In this sample, this clone turned up once. The CDR3 DNA reads TGTGCCAGTAGGTTGGGGAGCGGGAGGCCTGATACGCAGTATTTT. Translating it yields CASRLGSGRPDTQYF. V usage is TRBV19 and J usage is TRBJ2-3, with 9 positions matching TRBD2. This CDR3 has 15 residues. V lost 6 bases to trimming and J lost 6 bases; unmatched junction nucleotides: 10. Germline V gene data show CDR1 as LNHDA and CDR2 as SQIVND (reference sequence).

The gene calls are TRBV9 and TRBJ1-5; no reliable D call. The V end lost 3 bases, the J end lost 5 bases, and 9 bases lay between the germline ends. Germline lookup yields CDR1 SGDLS and CDR2 YYNGEE. The CDR3 extends over 13 amino acids. CDR3 DNA: TGTGCCAGCAGCGGGGAACGGGATCAGCCCCAGCATTTT. Translation gives CASSGERDQPQHF.

Only a few counts were recorded for this clone. The chain links TRBV7-2 to TRBJ2-5; D remains ambiguous. The CDR3 runs to 11 residues. The ends were cut back, 2 bases at V and 3 bases at J, with 1 base in the middle. The germline gives CDR1 SGHTA, CDR2 FQGNSA. As DNA, the CDR3 is TGTGCCAGCAGCTTAAAAGAGACCCAGTACTTC. This gives the protein CASSLKETQYF. The whole variable domain, filled in from reference TRBV7-2 and TRBJ2-5, reads GAGVSQSPSNKVTEKGKDVELRCDPISGHTALYWYRQSLGQGLEFLIYFQGNSAPDKSGLPSDRFSAERTGGSVSTLTIQRTQQEDSAVYLCASSLKETQYFGPGTRLLVL.

This clone appeared once. The CDR3 loop is CASRRTGRSDTQYF. Written as DNA, the CDR3 is TGTGCCAGCAGGCGGACAGGGCGTTCAGATACGCAGTATTTT. J is TRBJ2-3 and V is TRBV2, with 8 bases matching TRBD1. The V segment lost 6 bases and the J segment 4 bases; nucleotides outside the gene matches: 6. The CDR3 consists of 14 residues. CDR1 SNHLY and CDR2 FYNNEI come from the germline V gene.

V usage is TRBV28 and J usage is TRBJ2-2, with a tentative D call TRBD2 (7 bases). This CDR3 has 14 amino acids. Germline V gene lookup returns CDR1 MDHEN and CDR2 SYDVKM. Trimming removed 6 bases from V and 6 bases from J, with 14 bases in between. CDR3 nucleotides: TGTGCCAGCAGGTTGTGGGGGGGCCCCGGGGAGCTGTTTTTT. This codes for CASRLWGGPGELFF. The entire variable domain, with the rest obtained from reference TRBV28 and TRBJ2-2, is as follows: DVKVTQSSRYLVKRTGEKVFLECVQDMDHENMFWYRQDPGLGLRLIYFSYDVKMKEKGDIPEGYSVSREKKERFSLILESASTNQTSMYLCASRLWGGPGELFFGEGSRLTVL.

The chain combines TRBV30 with TRBJ1-1, with TRBD1 identical over 9 bases. Germline V lookup: CDR1 GTSNPN, CDR2 SVGIG (reference sequence). The CDR3 covers 14 residues. With 5 bases clipped from V and 0 bases from J, the junction kept 4 bases outside the gene matches. In DNA, the CDR3 is TGTGCCTGGGACAGGGGGACCATGAACACTGAAGCTTTCTTT. Amino acid sequence: CAWDRGTMNTEAFF.

The V and J genes are TRBV5-1 and TRBJ2-2; D remains unclear. This CDR3 has 13 residues. Trimming took off 4 bases at V and 5 bases at J, with 9 bases between the two ends. Germline V lookup: CDR1 SGHRS, CDR2 YFSETQ. CDR3 sequence (DNA): TGCGCCAGCAGCCCCCAATTGACCGGGGAGCTGTTTTTT. Its translation is CASSPQLTGELFF.

This clone was seen a single time. This chain uses TRBV5-6 with TRBJ2-5, with a possible D match to TRBD1 (6 bases). This CDR3 spans 16 amino acids. Germline CDR1 is SGHDT and CDR2 is YYEEEE. With 1 base removed from V and 1 base from J, the gap between germline ends came to 14 bases. The CDR3 region is CASSLFYRAIQETQYF. The CDR3 bases are TGTGCCAGCAGCTTGTTCTACAGGGCTATCCAAGAGACCCAGTACTTC. Full variable domain (remainder filled in from reference TRBV5-6 and TRBJ2-5): DAGVTQSPTHLIKTRGQQVTLRCSPKSGHDTVSWYQQALGQGPQFIFQYYEEEERQRGNFPDRFSGHQFPNYSSELNVNALLLGDSALYLCASSLFYRAIQETQYFGPGTRLLVL.

This clone was found a few times. This chain uses TRBV11-2 with TRBJ2-7; TRBD1 agrees at 10 bases. V dropped 5 bases and J dropped 6; count of bases not matched to a gene: 4. The CDR3 is made up of 13 amino acids. Germline loops: CDR1 SGHAT, CDR2 FQNNGV. CDR3 coding DNA: TGTGCCAGCAGCCCGGGACAGGGGCGCGAGCAGTACTTC. Translation gives CASSPGQGREQYF. The full variable domain, in which reference TRBV11-2 and TRBJ2-7 provide the parts outside the CDR3, is EAGVAQSPRYKIIEKRQSVAFWCNPISGHATLYWYQQILGQGPKLLIQFQNNGVVDDSQLPKDRFSAERLKGVDSTLKIQPAKLEDSAVYLCASSPGQGREQYFGPGTRLTVT.

This clone has a handful of counts. The V gene is TRBV11-1, the J gene TRBJ2-5, with D tentatively TRBD1 (6 bases). Germline V lookup: CDR1 SGHAT, CDR2 FQDESV (reference sequence). Trimming pared 5 bases from V and 1 base from J, leaving 8 bases between. There are 13 residues in the CDR3. CDR3 DNA sequence: TGTGCCAGCAGCCCACAGGGCCAAGAGACCCAGTACTTC. Translated, it gives CASSPQGQETQYF.

V and J are TRBV7-9 and TRBJ2-7, with 9 bases that match TRBD1. V dropped 5 bases and J dropped 4; count of bases not matched to a gene: 6. CDR3 length: 14 amino acids. Germline assignment: CDR1 SEHNR and CDR2 FQNEAQ (reference sequence). The chain's CDR3 is CASSRGTGWYEQYF. DNA for the CDR3: TGTGCCAGCAGCCGTGGGACAGGGTGGTACGAGCAGTACTTC.

In its sample, this clone was seen once. The V and J genes are TRBV2 and TRBJ2-1; D is possibly TRBD2 (5 bases). V gave up 0 bases and J gave up 5 bases, with 11 bases separating them. The CDR3 extends over 15 amino acids. CDR1 and CDR2 from the germline V gene are SNHLY and FYNNEI. In nucleotides, the CDR3 is TGTGCCAGCAGTGAAGCCAGCGGTTCTCACAATGAGCAGTTCTTC. Its translation: CASSEASGSHNEQFF.

This chain joins TRBV5-4 and TRBJ2-1, with D possibly TRBD2 on 7 matching bases. Trimming pared 2 bases from V and 6 bases from J, leaving 15 bases between. Germline-derived CDR1 and CDR2 are SGHNT and YYREEE (reference sequence). The CDR3 totals 15 residues. The CDR3 DNA sequence: TGTGCCAGCAGCTTTGGAGGGGGGGCCGGCAATGAGCAGTTCTTC. Translating gives CASSFGGGAGNEQFF.

The chain carries TRBV7-2 and TRBJ1-2, with D hard to call. CDR3 length equals 16 residues. Germline V CDR1 and CDR2: SGHTA, FQGNSA. V gave up 1 base and J gave up 8 bases, with 20 bases separating them. CDR3 sequence (DNA): TGTGCCAGCAGCTTAGACACCAGGCGTTCGTTACGAGGCTACACCTTC. As protein: CASSLDTRRSLRGYTF.

The chain combines TRBV19 with TRBJ1-4; a weak D match, TRBD1 (6 bases). Between the trimmed V and J ends, which lost 7 bases and 0 bases, there was a span of 12 bases. Per germline, CDR1 LNHDA and CDR2 SQIVND (reference sequence). The CDR3 runs 15 residues. CDR3 bases: TGTGCCAGTACAAATCCAGGGGCAACTAATGAAAAACTGTTTTTT. As protein: CASTNPGATNEKLFF.

This rearrangement joins TRBV9 to TRBJ1-1; 10 bases line up with TRBD1. CDR1 and CDR2 (germline): SGDLS, YYNGEE. The length of the CDR3 is 15 residues. With 4 bases clipped from V and 6 bases from J, the junction kept 9 bases outside the gene matches. The CDR3 here is CASSSSDRGDAEAFF. The CDR3 bases are TGTGCCAGCAGCTCTTCGGACAGGGGGGATGCTGAAGCTTTCTTT.

The CDR3 loop reads CASSETLVTYNEQFF. In DNA, the CDR3 is TGTGCCAGCAGTGAGACGCTCGTAACCTACAATGAGCAGTTCTTC. This chain connects TRBV27 to TRBJ2-1; no reliable D call. Per the germline V gene, CDR1 is MNHEY and CDR2 is SMNVEV (reference sequence). V was pared by 5 bases and J by 2 bases, with 13 bases between. This CDR3 is built from 15 residues.

Concerning this clone itself: A read error may produce the germline difference seen at one junction end. This chain connects TRBV5-3 to TRBJ2-3; no clear D gene. TRBV5-3 is an ORF, with its function uncertain. The CDR3 extends over 13 amino acids. The CDR3 DNA reads as TGTGCCAGCAGCTTCCTGGGCTCAGATACGCAGTATTTT. Its protein product is CASSFLGSDTQYF.

This clone appeared a single time. The rearrangement links TRBV30 to TRBJ2-7, with D tentatively TRBD2 (6 bases). Trimming left V 0 bases short and J 5 bases short, with 11 bases between. Germline V gives CDR1 GTSNPN, CDR2 SVGIG (reference sequence). CDR3 length: 13 amino acids. CDR3 amino acids: CAWSVGLAHEQYF. The CDR3 region has the DNA TGTGCCTGGAGTGTTGGGCTAGCGCACGAGCAGTACTTC.

The V call is TRBV2, the J call TRBJ1-2; D is unclear. Germline V lookup: CDR1 SNHLY, CDR2 FYNNEI. The ends were cut back, 9 bases at V and 6 bases at J, with 17 bases in the middle. The CDR3 contains 13 residues. The CDR3 nucleotides are TGTGCCAGGTCGAAGCAAAGAGCGGATGGCTACACCTTC. Its protein is CARSKQRADGYTF.

This chain links TRBV7-9 with TRBJ1-3; D ambiguous. Germline V gives CDR1 SEHNR, CDR2 FQNEAQ (reference sequence). The V end lost 7 bases, the J end lost 2 bases, and 12 bases lay between the germline ends. There are 14 residues in the CDR3. The CDR3 region is CASTRPGTGNTIYF. The CDR3 bases are TGTGCCAGCACCCGCCCCGGGACTGGAAACACCATATATTTT.